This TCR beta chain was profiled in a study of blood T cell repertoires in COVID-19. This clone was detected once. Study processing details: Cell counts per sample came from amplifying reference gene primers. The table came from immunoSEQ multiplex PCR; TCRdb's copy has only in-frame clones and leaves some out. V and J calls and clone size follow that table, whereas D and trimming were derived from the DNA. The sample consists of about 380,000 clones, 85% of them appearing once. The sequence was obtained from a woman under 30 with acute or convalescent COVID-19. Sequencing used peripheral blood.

CDR3 in amino acids: CASSSDSYYGYTF. In DNA form, the CDR3 reads TGTGCCAGCAGCTCAGACAGCTACTATGGCTACACCTTC. The chain employs TRBV5-6 and TRBJ1-2; tentative D call: TRBD1 (5 bases). Germline-derived CDR1 and CDR2 are SGHDT and YYEEEE. This CDR3 is built from 13 residues. V was cut by 3 bases and J by 3 bases, with 9 bases left in between.